The present entry profiles one T cell receptor (beta chain) with its context. Its antigen is unidentified. After removal of 0 bases from V and 0 bases from J, the junction contained 10 bases not matched to a gene. This CDR3 contains 18 residues. Germline V gene data show CDR1 as DFQATT and CDR2 as SNEGSKA (reference sequence). These data originate in a study of early T cells in non-severe SARS-CoV-2 infection. Study information: The study sequenced bulk RNA from unsorted whole blood, with chains unpaired. Study findings and constraints: The study's VDJdb matching favored anti-spike CD8 responses and missed private and CD4 specificities.

Attached unique molecular identifiers marked individual cDNA molecules. TCRdb re-analysed the 5' RACE reads in MiXCR, keeping a single row per CDR3 protein. The sample contains about 67,000 distinct CDR3 sequences, 9% to 10% of which appear only once. The receptor comes from an adult who was a healthcare worker with PCR-confirmed SARS-CoV-2 infection or an uninfected control (not recorded which). The specimen was whole blood, collected at baseline. The chain combines TRBV20-1 with TRBJ1-5, with 8 positions matching TRBD1. The CDR3 loop reads CSARDRAGGLYSNQPQHF. Here the CDR3 DNA reads TGCAGTGCTAGAGATCGCGCAGGGGGCCTATATAGCAATCAGCCCCAGCATTTT.